The 17 T cell receptor beta chains reported below all come from one sample, sequenced in a study of T-cell memory formation after mild COVID-19. TCRdb re-derived calls from the 5' RACE reads in MiXCR, one entry per CDR3 protein. This sample has hundreds of thousands of distinct CDR3 sequences, with about a fifth found just once. The sample was PBMCs or a T cell subset sorted from them (not recorded which). The receptor source for this set is an adult woman who had mild COVID-19 (a few samples of this study predate the infection). Cell type and time point are not known.

The rearrangement joins TRBV6-1 to TRBJ1-2, with D unclear. Germline CDR1 and CDR2: MNHNS and SASEGT. V shed 7 bases and J shed 4 bases, with 16 bases lying between them. The CDR3 contains 14 residues. The CDR3 reads CASTPVQTPYGYTF. As DNA, the CDR3 is TGTGCCAGCACGCCTGTTCAGACACCCTATGGCTACACCTTC.

At least ten counts were recorded for this clonotype. The chain recombines TRBV7-9 with TRBJ2-7, with TRBD2 matching 11 bases. The CDR3 spans 15 residues. The V gene end was trimmed by 4 bases and the J gene end by 0 bases; junction bases not matched to a gene: 2. Per germline, CDR1 SEHNR and CDR2 FQNEAQ (reference sequence). CDR3 region: CASSSGLAASYEQYF. The CDR3 DNA sequence: TGTGCCAGCAGCTCGGGACTAGCGGCCTCCTACGAGCAGTACTTC. Looking up the rest from reference TRBV7-9 and TRBJ2-7 gives the full variable domain: DTGVSQNPRHKITKRGQNVTFRCDPISEHNRLYWYRQTLGQGPEFLTYFQNEAQLEKSRLLSDRFSAERPKGSFSTLEIQRTEQGDSAMYLCASSSGLAASYEQYFGPGTRLTVT.

This clonotype was observed a few times. The chain joins TRBV2 to TRBJ2-3; TRBD2 matches at 10 bases. The CDR3 consists of 16 residues. CDR1 SNHLY and CDR2 FYNNEI come from the germline V gene. V shed 2 bases and J 2 bases; nucleotides not matched to a gene: 4. In DNA, the CDR3 is TGTGCCAGCAGTGAACTAGCGGGGGACTACACAGATACGCAGTATTTT. It is translated as CASSELAGDYTDTQYF. The full variable domain, with the rest looked up from reference TRBV2 and TRBJ2-3, is EPEVTQTPSHQVTQMGQEVILRCVPISNHLYFYWYRQILGQKVEFLVSFYNNEISEKSEIFDDQFSVERPDGSNFTLKIRSTKLEDSAMYFCASSELAGDYTDTQYFGPGTRLTVL.

The chain recombines TRBV7-2 with TRBJ1-1; D not resolved. CDR3 length: 13 amino acids. CDR1 and CDR2 (germline): SGHTA, FQGNSA. V was pared by 5 bases and J by 4 bases, with 11 bases between. The CDR3 DNA reads TGTGCCAGCAGCCACCCCCCAGGCACTGAAGCTTTCTTT. It codes for CASSHPPGTEAFF. The variable domain in full, with the rest retrieved from reference TRBV7-2 and TRBJ1-1, is GAGVSQSPSNKVTEKGKDVELRCDPISGHTALYWYRQSLGQGLEFLIYFQGNSAPDKSGLPSDRFSAERTGGSVSTLTIQRTQQEDSAVYLCASSHPPGTEAFFGQGTRLTVV.

CDR3 loop: CASSPPEQRSNQPQHF. The CDR3 DNA is TGTGCCAGCTCACCACCTGAACAGAGAAGCAATCAGCCCCAGCATTTT. The V gene is TRBV18, the J gene TRBJ1-5; D is undetermined. The CDR3 sequence is 16 residues long. The germline V gene has CDR1 KGHSH and CDR2 LQKENI. The V gene lost 0 bases and the J gene lost 1 base, with 10 bases spanning the gap.

The chain has TRBV5-1 and TRBJ2-3; the D gene is possibly TRBD1 (5 bases). The CDR3 loop spans 16 amino acids. V was clipped by 0 bases and J by 4 bases, with 15 bases between them. CDR1 and CDR2 from the germline V gene are SGHRS and YFSETQ. The CDR3 spells CASSLGAGYGADTQYF. Written as DNA, the CDR3 is TGCGCCAGCAGCTTGGGGGCAGGGTACGGTGCAGATACGCAGTATTTT. Combining the CDR3 with reference TRBV5-1 and TRBJ2-3 gives the whole variable domain KAGVTQTPRYLIKTRGQQVTLSCSPISGHRSVSWYQQTPGQGLQFLFEYFSETQRNKGNFPGRFSGRQFSNSRSEMNVSTLELGDSALYLCASSLGAGYGADTQYFGPGTRLTVL.

This rearrangement joins TRBV7-9 to TRBJ1-2; 7 bases fit TRBD1. Per the germline V gene, CDR1 is SEHNR and CDR2 is FQNEAQ (reference sequence). The CDR3 loop spans 15 amino acids. Unmatched junction bases numbered 7, after V lost 5 bases and J lost 1 base. CDR3 coding DNA: TGTGCCAGCAGCCCCCCGGACAGGAGTAACTATGGCTACACCTTC. Translation gives CASSPPDRSNYGYTF.

The genes are TRBV21-1 and TRBJ2-5. TRBV21-1 is given as a pseudogene. CDR3 size: 14 residues. DNA for the CDR3: TGTGCCAGCAGCACCGGTAGACTTCAAGAGACCCAGTACTTC. Protein: CASSTGRLQETQYF.

This clonotype was picked up one time. This rearrangement joins TRBV12-3 or TRBV12-4 to TRBJ1-2; 10 positions match TRBD1. The CDR3 runs 16 residues. The V segment lost 3 bases and the J segment 4 bases; nucleotides outside the gene matches: 8. The CDR3 bases are TGTGCCAGCAGTTTCATGGGGACAGGGGCATTCTATGGCTACACCTTC. Translating gives CASSFMGTGAFYGYTF.

The genes are TRBV5-4 and TRBJ2-1; TRBD2 matches 14 bases. Trimming at V came to 4 bases and at J to 5 bases, leaving 11 bases not matched to a gene. Germline loops: CDR1 SGHNT, CDR2 YYREEE (reference sequence). This CDR3 is 18 amino acids long. The CDR3 is CASSAGTSGRRTHNEQFF. CDR3 nucleotide sequence: TGTGCCAGCAGCGCCGGGACTAGCGGGAGAAGGACGCACAATGAGCAGTTCTTC.

J is TRBJ2-4 and V is TRBV23-1; 12 bases are a match to TRBD1. TRBV23-1 is an open reading frame, and its role is uncertain. V gave up 0 bases and J gave up 1 base; unmatched junction bases: 7. The CDR3 is made up of 19 amino acids. The CDR3 here is CASSQSGTGGVRAKNIQYF. In DNA form, the CDR3 reads TGCGCCAGCAGTCAATCCGGGACAGGGGGCGTGAGGGCCAAAAACATTCAGTACTTC.

As regards this clonotype: A read error may explain this, as a much larger clone is one base away. The rearrangement uses TRBV14 and TRBJ1-2; D may be TRBD1 (5 bases). Germline CDR1 and CDR2: SGHDN and FVKESK. This CDR3 is built from 15 residues. Trimming removed 1 base from V and 4 bases from J, with 13 bases in between. CDR3 sequence: CASSQVWGKSYGYTF. In DNA, the CDR3 is TGTGCCAGCAGCCAAGTGTGGGGGAAAAGCTATGGCTACACCTTC.

This clonotype occurred a few times. V and J are TRBV19 and TRBJ2-2, with TRBD2 matching 10 bases. Germline values: CDR1 LNHDA, CDR2 SQIVND (reference sequence). CDR3 length: 18 amino acids. Losses at the gene ends were 2 bases for V and 0 bases for J; bases not matched to a gene: 6. The DNA for the CDR3 is TGTGCCAGTAGTATATCCCCCGGGACTAGCGCGAACACCGGGGAGCTGTTTTTT. This gives the protein CASSISPGTSANTGELFF.

This chain connects TRBV11-1 to TRBJ1-1, with D tentatively TRBD1 (5 bases). Germline lookup yields CDR1 SGHAT and CDR2 FQDESV (reference sequence). Trimming left V 3 bases short and J 1 base short, with 12 bases between. The CDR3 sequence is 15 residues long. The CDR3 sequence: CASSFAREQNTEAFF. DNA of the CDR3: TGTGCCAGCAGCTTCGCCAGGGAACAGAACACTGAAGCTTTCTTT.

This clonotype was seen only a few times. This chain uses TRBV7-8 with TRBJ2-3, with TRBD1 as a possible D gene (6 bases). The CDR3 spans 16 residues. The V gene lost 5 bases and the J gene lost 2 bases, with 17 bases spanning the gap. Germline lookup yields CDR1 SGHVS and CDR2 FQNEAQ. CDR3 coding DNA: TGTGCCAGCAGCCCGTGGACAGTTGAGGTCACAGATACGCAGTATTTT. This sequence encodes CASSPWTVEVTDTQYF.

The chain combines TRBV7-3 with TRBJ1-6; D remains unclear. Germline V gene sequence: CDR1 SGHTA, CDR2 FQGTGA. Trimming took off 4 bases at V and 9 bases at J, with 10 bases between the two ends. There are 13 residues in the CDR3. The CDR3 region is CASSSVEASPLHF. The DNA for the CDR3 is TGTGCCAGCAGCTCGGTGGAAGCTTCACCCCTCCACTTT.

This chain links TRBV10-3 with TRBJ2-3; possibly TRBD2 for D (6 bases). CDR1 and CDR2 from the germline V gene are ENHRY and SYGVKD. V was cut by 5 bases and J by 1 base, with 10 bases left in between. The CDR3 has 14 residues. CDR3 sequence: CAISRGGGTDTQYF. DNA for the CDR3: TGTGCCATCAGTCGCGGCGGGGGCACAGATACGCAGTATTTT.